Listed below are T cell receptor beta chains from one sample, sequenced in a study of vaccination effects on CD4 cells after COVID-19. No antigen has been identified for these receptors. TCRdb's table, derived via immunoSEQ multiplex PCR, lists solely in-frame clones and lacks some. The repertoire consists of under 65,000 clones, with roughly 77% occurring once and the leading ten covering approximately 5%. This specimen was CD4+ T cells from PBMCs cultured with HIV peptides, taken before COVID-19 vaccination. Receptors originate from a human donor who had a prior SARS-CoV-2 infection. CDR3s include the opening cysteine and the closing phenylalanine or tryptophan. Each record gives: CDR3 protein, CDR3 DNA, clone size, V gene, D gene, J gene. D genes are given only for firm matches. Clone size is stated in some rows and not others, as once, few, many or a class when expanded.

CDR3: CASSLELALSYNEQFF
DNA: TGTGCCAGCAGCTTGGAGCTAGCGCTTTCGTACAATGAGCAGTTCTTC
size: -
V: TRBV5-5
D: -
J: TRBJ2-1

CDR3: CASTSGVETQYF
DNA: TGTGCCAGCACGTCCGGGGTGGAGACCCAGTACTTC
size: -
V: TRBV25-1
D: -
J: TRBJ2-5

CDR3: CSGEGPGIQYF
DNA: TGCAGTGGGGAGGGACCCGGCATTCAGTACTTC
size: -
V: TRBV20-1
D: TRBD2
J: TRBJ2-4

CDR3: CASSAGGNTGELFF
DNA: TGCGCCAGCAGCGCGGGGGGGAACACCGGGGAGCTGTTTTTT
size: -
V: TRBV5-1
D: TRBD2
J: TRBJ2-2

CDR3: CASSLGSSGRDTQYF
DNA: TGTGCCAGCAGCTTAGGTTCTAGCGGGAGGGATACGCAGTATTTT
size: -
V: TRBV7-9
D: TRBD2
J: TRBJ2-3

CDR3: CASRAGDYEQYF
DNA: TGTGCCAGCAGAGCAGGGGACTACGAGCAGTACTTC
size: -
V: TRBV2
D: -
J: TRBJ2-7

CDR3: CASSDRQGVQNTEAFF
DNA: TGTGCCAGCAGTGACAGACAGGGGGTTCAGAACACTGAAGCTTTCTTT
size: -
V: TRBV2
D: TRBD1
J: TRBJ1-1

CDR3: CASSYAGSGANVLTF
DNA: TGTGCCAGCAGTTACGCAGGGTCTGGGGCCAACGTCCTGACTTTC
size: -
V: TRBV6-5
D: -
J: TRBJ2-6

CDR3: CASSLWAGGNEKLFF
DNA: TGTGCCAGCAGTTTATGGGCAGGGGGTAATGAAAAACTGTTTTTT
size: few
V: TRBV27
D: TRBD1
J: TRBJ1-4

CDR3: CASSQGADNEQFF
DNA: TGTGCCAGCAGCCAAGGGGCAGACAATGAGCAGTTCTTC
size: few
V: TRBV4-2
D: -
J: TRBJ2-1

CDR3: CASSVTGQGYTIYF
DNA: TGTGCCAGCAGCGTCACTGGACAGGGATACACCATATATTTT
size: few
V: TRBV9
D: TRBD1
J: TRBJ1-3

CDR3: CASSQVPGLAFF
DNA: TGTGCCAGCAGCCAAGTTCCAGGGTTGGCTTTCTTT
size: -
V: TRBV4-2
D: -
J: TRBJ1-1

CDR3: CASSPALQGTIKFSSGANVLTF
DNA: TGTGCCAGCTCACCAGCTCTACAGGGGACGATCAAATTTAGCTCTGGGGCCAACGTCCTGACTTTC
size: -
V: TRBV18
D: TRBD1
J: TRBJ2-6

CDR3: CASSLGGWATDTQYF
DNA: TGTGCCAGCAGCTTAGGGGGGTGGGCCACAGATACGCAGTATTTT
size: -
V: TRBV7-6
D: -
J: TRBJ2-3

CDR3: CATTDRYYNEQFF
DNA: TGTGCCACCACCGATCGCTACTACAATGAGCAGTTCTTC
size: -
V: TRBV24-1
D: -
J: TRBJ2-1

CDR3: CASSQDVEGGQFF
DNA: TGCGCCAGCAGCCAAGATGTCGAGGGGGGGCAGTTCTTC
size: once
V: TRBV4-1
D: -
J: TRBJ2-1

CDR3: CASSLRASGVYNEQFF
DNA: TGTGCCAGCAGCTTAAGGGCTAGCGGGGTGTACAATGAGCAGTTCTTC
size: -
V: TRBV7-3
D: TRBD2
J: TRBJ2-1

CDR3: CASEVIAGAYNEQFF
DNA: TGTGCCAGCGAGGTAATAGCGGGAGCCTACAATGAGCAGTTCTTC
size: -
V: TRBV2
D: TRBD2
J: TRBJ2-1

CDR3: CASSQGGGMNTEAFF
DNA: TGCGCCAGCAGTCAGGGAGGTGGGATGAACACTGAAGCTTTCTTT
size: -
V: TRBV5-1
D: -
J: TRBJ1-1

CDR3: CASSKTGKETQYF
DNA: TGTGCCAGCTCAAAGACAGGGAAAGAGACCCAGTACTTC
size: few
V: TRBV18
D: TRBD1
J: TRBJ2-5

CDR3: CASSWVLGGGNEQFF
DNA: TGTGCCAGCAGTTGGGTGCTCGGCGGAGGGAATGAGCAGTTCTTC
size: -
V: TRBV6-5
D: -
J: TRBJ2-1

CDR3: CASSFQEQETQYF
DNA: TGTGCCAGCAGCTTTCAGGAGCAAGAGACCCAGTACTTC
size: few
V: TRBV7-9
D: -
J: TRBJ2-5

CDR3: CASSFKGTYEQYF
DNA: TGTGCCAGCAGCTTTAAGGGGACCTACGAGCAGTACTTC
size: -
V: TRBV5-4
D: -
J: TRBJ2-7

CDR3: CASSLGSSGEETQYF
DNA: TGCGCCAGCAGCTTGGGCTCTAGCGGGGAAGAGACCCAGTACTTC
size: -
V: TRBV5-1
D: TRBD2
J: TRBJ2-5

CDR3: CASSRGTGHSETQYF
DNA: TGCGCCAGCAGCCGCGGGACAGGGCACTCAGAGACCCAGTACTTC
size: -
V: TRBV5-1
D: TRBD1
J: TRBJ2-5

CDR3: CASSQGRTGGYSNQPQHF
DNA: TGTGCCAGTAGTCAAGGGAGGACAGGCGGTTATAGCAATCAGCCCCAGCATTTT
size: -
V: TRBV19
D: TRBD1
J: TRBJ1-5